This section outlines one TCR beta chain sequence together with its context. This record comes from a study of blood T cell repertoires in COVID-19. Study-level information: Acute and convalescent COVID-19 specimens originated in the United States, Italy and Spain.

The assay was immunoSEQ multiplex PCR, and TCRdb's table has in-frame clones only and misses some. The sample carries under 200,000 clones, around 87% recorded once. The CDR3 totals 14 residues. Germline V gives CDR1 SGHTS, CDR2 YDEGEE. V lost 9 bases to trimming and J lost 0 bases, with 15 bases between them. Enrollment of patients from Seattle took place during active infection, with longitudinal follow-up. The chain has TRBV5-8 and TRBJ1-1; D remains unclear. Sequencing was performed on peripheral blood. The receptor's source is a woman of 80 years or more with COVID-19, enrolled during active disease. CDR3 in amino acids: CATIRRLMNTEAFF. CDR3 bases: TGTGCCACAATAAGAAGACTCATGAACACTGAAGCTTTCTTT.